The 14 T cell receptor beta chains below were found in one sample sequenced in a study of T-cell reconstitution after alpha-beta-depleted transplantation in children. This sample's TCRbeta library carried unique molecular identifier barcodes. TCRdb re-called the PCR reads with MiXCR, one entry per CDR3 protein. Found here are hundreds of thousands of distinct CDR3 sequences, approximately 12% of them singletons; the top ten hold about 2.6%. The material sequenced was PBMCs from the stem cell graft donor, taken from the stem cell graft. All receptors come from a human donor who donated a stem cell graft to a child with acute lymphoblastic leukemia.

Concerning this clonotype itself: This may stem from a read error, because a much larger clone lies one nucleotide away. This chain joins TRBV12-3 or TRBV12-4 and TRBJ1-4, with TRBD1 matching 8 bases. This CDR3 region has 13 residues. The CDR3 reads CASSLGQAEELFF. The DNA of the CDR3 is TGTGCCAGCAGTCTGGGACAGGCTGAAGAACTGTTTTTT.

The chain has TRBV4-3 and TRBJ1-3; tentatively, D is TRBD1 (6 bases). Germline V gives CDR1 LGHNA, CDR2 YSLEER. The V end lost 2 bases, the J end lost 0 bases, and 11 bases lay between the germline ends. There are 16 residues in the CDR3. The CDR3 DNA reads TGCGCCAGCAGCCAACATACAGGGCCCTCTGGAAACACCATATATTTT. It encodes CASSQHTGPSGNTIYF.

This clonotype was counted many times. V usage is TRBV28 and J usage is TRBJ2-1; TRBD2 matches at 10 bases. This CDR3 has 16 residues. J gave up 4 bases and V 7 bases, and 10 bases lay outside the gene matches. Germline V gene data show CDR1 as MDHEN and CDR2 as SYDVKM. CDR3 bases: TGTGCCAGCAACCCTAGCGGGGGAGGAAGATACAATGAGCAGTTCTTC. This encodes CASNPSGGGRYNEQFF.

This clonotype was detected many times. This chain connects TRBV5-1 to TRBJ1-4; TRBD1 matches at 8 bases. Germline V gene sequence: CDR1 SGHRS, CDR2 YFSETQ. The V segment lost 3 bases and the J segment 5 bases; nucleotides outside the gene matches: 9. The length of the CDR3 is 16 residues. Here the CDR3 reads CASSWNGQGPNEKLFF. The CDR3, as DNA: TGCGCCAGCAGCTGGAATGGACAGGGTCCCAATGAAAAACTGTTTTTT.

This clonotype was recorded many times. The CDR3 DNA sequence: TGTGCCAGCAGTTACGATTCTTGGACAGGTCCCATCCCCTACGAGCAGTACTTC. Its translation is CASSYDSWTGPIPYEQYF. The V gene is TRBV6-5, the J gene TRBJ2-7, with 7 bases fitting TRBD1. The CDR3 covers 18 residues. CDR1 is MNHEY, CDR2 SVGAGI, per germline. The V gene end was trimmed by 2 bases and the J gene end by 2 bases; junction bases not matched to a gene: 15.

This clonotype was counted at least ten times. This chain uses TRBV6-1 with TRBJ2-5, with D maybe TRBD2 (6 bases). CDR1 is MNHNS, CDR2 SASEGT, per germline. Trimming removed 6 bases at V and 4 bases at J, with 15 bases between. This CDR3 spans 14 amino acids. CDR3 protein: CASRGLLEGETQYF. The DNA for the CDR3 is TGTGCCAGCAGGGGACTCCTAGAGGGAGAGACCCAGTACTTC.

At least ten counts were recorded for this clonotype. CDR3 loop: CASSQVQGPTPYEQYF. The CDR3 coding sequence is TGTGCCAGCAGCCAGGTCCAGGGACCAACCCCCTACGAGCAGTACTTC. J is TRBJ2-7 and V is TRBV4-2, with D perhaps assigned TRBD1 or TRBD2 (5 bases each). Germline V gene sequence: CDR1 LGHNA, CDR2 YNFKEQ. V lost 3 bases and J lost 2, with 17 bases in between. The CDR3 is 16 residues long.

This clonotype has at least ten counts. The V gene is TRBV20-1, the J gene TRBJ2-1; 8 nucleotides line up with TRBD2. The CDR3 loop spans 13 amino acids. J lost 4 bases, V lost 3 bases, and 2 bases had no gene match. The V gene's germline CDR1 is DFQATT and CDR2 SNEGSKA (reference sequence). CDR3 amino acids: CSASRGGYNEQFF. CDR3 coding DNA: TGCAGTGCTAGCCGGGGGGGATACAATGAGCAGTTCTTC.

This clonotype appeared many times. The chain is built from TRBV29-1 and TRBJ2-1; 9 bases line up with TRBD1. This CDR3 is 15 amino acids long. CDR1 and CDR2 from the germline V gene are SQVTM and ANQGSEA. The V segment lost 6 bases and the J segment 7 bases; nucleotides outside the gene matches: 13. CDR3 loop: CSVESYRGRLNEQFF. CDR3 bases: TGCAGCGTGGAGAGTTACAGGGGGCGGTTGAATGAGCAGTTCTTC.

This clonotype showed up many times. V and J are TRBV7-2 and TRBJ2-3; no clear D gene. The CDR3 totals 14 residues. The V end lost 1 base, the J end lost 0 bases, and 5 bases lay between the germline ends. CDR1 is SGHTA and CDR2 is FQGNSA in the germline V gene. Here the CDR3 reads CASSLDISTDTQYF. The CDR3 DNA reads TGTGCCAGCAGCTTAGACATTAGCACAGATACGCAGTATTTT.

This sequence joins TRBV5-1 and TRBJ2-4; 8 bases match TRBD1. This CDR3 has 16 amino acids. The J segment lost 6 bases and the V segment lost 4 bases, leaving 12 bases of the junction unmatched. Germline assignment: CDR1 SGHRS and CDR2 YFSETQ. The CDR3 region has the DNA TGCGCCAGCAGCCTCGGTGGAAGACAGGGGACAAACATTCAGTACTTC. Protein: CASSLGGRQGTNIQYF.

This clonotype has at least ten counts. The chain joins TRBV20-1 to TRBJ2-3; TRBD1 aligns across 10 bases. Per germline, CDR1 DFQATT and CDR2 SNEGSKA (reference sequence). V trimming: 0 bases; J trimming: 4 bases; junction bases outside the gene matches: 7. The CDR3 runs 16 residues. The CDR3 loop reads CSARDVGTGEADTQYF. CDR3 coding DNA: TGCAGTGCTAGAGATGTTGGGACAGGGGAGGCAGATACGCAGTATTTT.

This clonotype has ten or more counts. The V gene is TRBV11-2, the J gene TRBJ2-7, with 10 bases identical to TRBD2. J gave up 1 base and V 5 bases, and 5 bases lay outside the gene matches. Germline values: CDR1 SGHAT, CDR2 FQNNGV. The CDR3 runs to 15 residues. This CDR3 is CASSIPGLASYEQYF. The CDR3 region has the DNA TGTGCCAGCAGCATCCCGGGACTAGCGTCCTACGAGCAGTACTTC.

This clonotype was seen many times. This sequence joins TRBV5-1 and TRBJ2-7; 8 bases are a match to TRBD1. Germline assignment: CDR1 SGHRS and CDR2 YFSETQ. The V and J ends lost 4 bases and 0 bases, in that order; junction bases with no gene match: 3. CDR3 size: 14 residues. This CDR3 is CASSAGQGSYEQYF. Written as DNA, the CDR3 is TGCGCCAGCAGCGCCGGACAGGGCTCCTACGAGCAGTACTTC.